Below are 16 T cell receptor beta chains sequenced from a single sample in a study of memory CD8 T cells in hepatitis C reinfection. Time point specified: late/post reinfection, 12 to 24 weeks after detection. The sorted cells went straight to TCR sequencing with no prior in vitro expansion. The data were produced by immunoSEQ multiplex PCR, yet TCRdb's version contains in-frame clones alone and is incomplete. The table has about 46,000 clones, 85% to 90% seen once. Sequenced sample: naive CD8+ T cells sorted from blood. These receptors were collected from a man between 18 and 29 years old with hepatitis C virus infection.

The CDR3 protein is CASSSGEGFTEAFF. The CDR3 DNA follows: TGTGCCAGCAGCTCTGGGGAGGGGTTTACTGAAGCTTTCTTT. The gene calls are TRBV7-9 and TRBJ1-1; D is perhaps TRBD1 (5 bases). CDR3 length: 14 residues. Per germline, CDR1 SEHNR and CDR2 FQNEAQ (reference sequence). V shed 4 bases and J shed 5 bases, with 14 bases lying between them.

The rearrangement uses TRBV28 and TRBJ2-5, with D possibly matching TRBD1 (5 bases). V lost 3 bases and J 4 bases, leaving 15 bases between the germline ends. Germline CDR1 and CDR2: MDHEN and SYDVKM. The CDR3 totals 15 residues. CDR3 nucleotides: TGTGCCAGCAGTTTTTCCCGACAGCTGGTAGAGACCCAGTACTTC. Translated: CASSFSRQLVETQYF.

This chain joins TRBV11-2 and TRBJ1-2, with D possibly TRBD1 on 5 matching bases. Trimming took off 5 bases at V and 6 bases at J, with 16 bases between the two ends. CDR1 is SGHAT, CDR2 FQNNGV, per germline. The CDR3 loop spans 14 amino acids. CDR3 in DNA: TGTGCCAGCAGCCCTCTCCTCAGGGCTGATGGCTACACCTTC. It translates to CASSPLLRADGYTF.

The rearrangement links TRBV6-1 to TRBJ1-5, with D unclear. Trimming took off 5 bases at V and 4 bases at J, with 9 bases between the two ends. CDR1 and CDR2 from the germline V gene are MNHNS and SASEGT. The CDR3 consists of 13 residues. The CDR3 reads CASSHDGNQPQHF. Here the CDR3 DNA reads TGTGCCAGCAGTCACGACGGGAATCAGCCCCAGCATTTT.

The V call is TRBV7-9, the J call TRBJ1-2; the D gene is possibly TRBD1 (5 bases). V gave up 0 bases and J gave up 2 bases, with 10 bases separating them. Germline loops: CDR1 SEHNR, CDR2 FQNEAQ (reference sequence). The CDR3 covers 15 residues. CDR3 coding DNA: TGTGCCAGCAGCTTAGCGACAGACGGAAACTATGGCTACACCTTC. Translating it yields CASSLATDGNYGYTF.

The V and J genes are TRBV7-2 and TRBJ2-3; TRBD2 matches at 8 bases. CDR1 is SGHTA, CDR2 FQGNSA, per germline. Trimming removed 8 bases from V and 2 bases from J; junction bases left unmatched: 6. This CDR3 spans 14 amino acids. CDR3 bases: TGTGCCAGCGGCGGGGGGTTATTCACAGATACGCAGTATTTT. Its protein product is CASGGGLFTDTQYF.

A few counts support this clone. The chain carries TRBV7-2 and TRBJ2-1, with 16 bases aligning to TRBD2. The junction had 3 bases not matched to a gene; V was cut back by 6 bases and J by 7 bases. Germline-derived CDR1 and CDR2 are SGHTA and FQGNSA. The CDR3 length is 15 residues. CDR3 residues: CASSPGLAGGNEQFF. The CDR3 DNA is TGTGCCAGCAGTCCGGGACTAGCGGGGGGGAATGAGCAGTTCTTC.

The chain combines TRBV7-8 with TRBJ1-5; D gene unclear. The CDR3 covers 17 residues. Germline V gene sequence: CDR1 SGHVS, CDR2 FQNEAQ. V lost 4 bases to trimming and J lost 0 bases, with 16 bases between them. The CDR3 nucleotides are TGTGCCAGCAGCTCGTTGGGGAGTTTTATTAGCAATCAGCCCCAGCATTTT. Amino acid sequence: CASSSLGSFISNQPQHF.

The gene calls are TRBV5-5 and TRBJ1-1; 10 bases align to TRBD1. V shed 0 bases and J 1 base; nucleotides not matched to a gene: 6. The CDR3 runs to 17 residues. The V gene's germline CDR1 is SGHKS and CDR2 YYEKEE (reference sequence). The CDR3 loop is CASSLEGTGVGNTEAFF. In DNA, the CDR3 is TGTGCCAGCAGCTTGGAGGGGACAGGGGTTGGGAACACTGAAGCTTTCTTT.

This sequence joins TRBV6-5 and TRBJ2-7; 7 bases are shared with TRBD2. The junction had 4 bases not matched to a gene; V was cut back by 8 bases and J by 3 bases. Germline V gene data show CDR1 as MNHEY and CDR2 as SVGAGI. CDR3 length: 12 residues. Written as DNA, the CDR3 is TGTGCCAGCGGGCGCGGGAGCTACGAGCAGTACTTC. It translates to CASGRGSYEQYF.

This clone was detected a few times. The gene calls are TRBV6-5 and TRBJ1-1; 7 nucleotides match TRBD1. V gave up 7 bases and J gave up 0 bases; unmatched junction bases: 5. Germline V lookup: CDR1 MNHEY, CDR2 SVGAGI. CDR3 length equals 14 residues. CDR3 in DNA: TGTGCCAGCACGCCCACAGGGGTGAACACTGAAGCTTTCTTT. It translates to CASTPTGVNTEAFF.

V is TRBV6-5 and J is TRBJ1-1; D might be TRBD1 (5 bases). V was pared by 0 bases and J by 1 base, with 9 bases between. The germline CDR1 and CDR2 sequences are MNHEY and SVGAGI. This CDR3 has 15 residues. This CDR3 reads CASSYSIQGNTEAFF. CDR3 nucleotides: TGTGCCAGCAGTTACTCGATTCAGGGGAACACTGAAGCTTTCTTT.

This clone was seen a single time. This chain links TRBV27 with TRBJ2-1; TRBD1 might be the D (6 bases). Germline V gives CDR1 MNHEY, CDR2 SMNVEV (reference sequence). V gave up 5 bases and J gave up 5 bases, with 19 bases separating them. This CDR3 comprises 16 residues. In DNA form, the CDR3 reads TGTGCCAGCAGTCCCCAGACTCCACAGGGAAACAATGAGCAGTTCTTC. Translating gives CASSPQTPQGNNEQFF.

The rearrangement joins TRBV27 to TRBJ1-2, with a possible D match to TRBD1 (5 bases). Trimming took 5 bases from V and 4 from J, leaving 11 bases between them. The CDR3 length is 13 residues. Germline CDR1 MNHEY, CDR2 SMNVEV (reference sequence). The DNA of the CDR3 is TGTGCCAGCAGTACGCAGGGTCTCTATGGCTACACCTTC. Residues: CASSTQGLYGYTF.

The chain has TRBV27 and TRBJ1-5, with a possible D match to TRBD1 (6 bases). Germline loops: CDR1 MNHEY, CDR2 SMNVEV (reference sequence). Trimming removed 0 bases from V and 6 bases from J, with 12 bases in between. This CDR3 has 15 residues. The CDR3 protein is CASSLSMGGRQPQHF. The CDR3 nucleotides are TGTGCCAGCAGTTTATCGATGGGGGGGCGTCAGCCCCAGCATTTT.

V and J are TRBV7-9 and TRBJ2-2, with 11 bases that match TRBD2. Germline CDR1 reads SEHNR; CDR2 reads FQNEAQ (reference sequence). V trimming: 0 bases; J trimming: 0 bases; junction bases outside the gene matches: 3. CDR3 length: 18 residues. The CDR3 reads CASSLALAGGSNTGELFF. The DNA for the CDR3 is TGTGCCAGCAGCTTAGCCCTAGCGGGAGGTTCGAACACCGGGGAGCTGTTTTTT.